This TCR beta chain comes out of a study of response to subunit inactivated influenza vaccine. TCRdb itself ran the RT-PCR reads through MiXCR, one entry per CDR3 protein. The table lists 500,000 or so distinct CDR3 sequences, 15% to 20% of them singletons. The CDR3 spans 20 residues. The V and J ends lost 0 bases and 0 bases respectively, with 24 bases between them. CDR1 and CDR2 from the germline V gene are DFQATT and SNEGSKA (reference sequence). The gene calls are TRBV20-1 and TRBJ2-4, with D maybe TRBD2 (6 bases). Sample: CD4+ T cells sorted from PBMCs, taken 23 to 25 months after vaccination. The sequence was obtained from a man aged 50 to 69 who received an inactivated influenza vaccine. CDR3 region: CSAREKREAAPGLAKNIQYF. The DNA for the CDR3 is TGCAGTGCTAGAGAGAAAAGGGAGGCGGCGCCGGGTCTAGCCAAAAACATTCAGTACTTC.